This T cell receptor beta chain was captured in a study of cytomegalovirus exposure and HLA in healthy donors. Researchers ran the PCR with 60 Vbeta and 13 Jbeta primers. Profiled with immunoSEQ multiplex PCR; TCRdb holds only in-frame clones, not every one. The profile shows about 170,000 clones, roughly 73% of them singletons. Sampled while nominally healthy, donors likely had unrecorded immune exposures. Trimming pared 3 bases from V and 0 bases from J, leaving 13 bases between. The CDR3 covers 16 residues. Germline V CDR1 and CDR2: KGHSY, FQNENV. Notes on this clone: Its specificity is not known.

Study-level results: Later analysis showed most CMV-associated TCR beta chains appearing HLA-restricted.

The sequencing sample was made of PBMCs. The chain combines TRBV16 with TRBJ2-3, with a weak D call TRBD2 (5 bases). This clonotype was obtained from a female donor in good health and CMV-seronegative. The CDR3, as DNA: TGTGCCAGCAGCCAGTCCGGGGTTGGAAGCACAGATACGCAGTATTTT. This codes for CASSQSGVGSTDTQYF.